This is a list of T cell receptor beta chains from one sample in a study of shared clonotypes between healthy human individuals. The assay was immunoSEQ multiplex PCR, and TCRdb's table has in-frame clones only and misses some. The sample has 2 million or so clones; roughly 94% are singletons. The sample consisted of naive CD8+ T cells sorted from blood. Source of these receptors: a young man in good health. The CDR3 runs from the conserved cysteine through the conserved F or W. D genes are given only for firm matches. Clone size appears in some rows only: once, few, many, or a class for an expanded clone.

clone size	D gene	V gene	J gene	CDR3 protein	CDR3 DNA
NA	TRBD2	TRBV5-1	TRBJ2-5	CASSLLAGVQETQYF	TGCGCCAGCAGCTTGTTGGCGGGGGTCCAAGAGACCCAGTACTTC
NA	NA	TRBV11-2	TRBJ1-2	CASSLSGFGYNYGYTF	TGTGCCAGCAGCTTATCCGGGTTCGGCTATAACTATGGCTACACCTTC
few	TRBD1	TRBV6-1	TRBJ1-1	CASSEQGQDTEAFF	TGTGCCAGCAGTGAACAGGGACAGGACACTGAAGCTTTCTTT
NA	NA	TRBV5-6	TRBJ1-1	CASSLTSGEAFF	TGTGCCAGCAGCTTGACCAGCGGTGAAGCTTTCTTT
NA	NA	TRBV5-6	TRBJ2-1	CASSAEGSLNNEQFF	TGTGCCAGCAGCGCGGAGGGGTCCCTAAACAATGAGCAGTTCTTC
NA	TRBD2	TRBV4-2	TRBJ2-3	CASSPLAGSTDTQYF	TGTGCCAGCAGCCCGCTAGCGGGAAGCACAGATACGCAGTATTTT
NA	TRBD2	TRBV5-1	TRBJ2-1	CASSLGLAGGPFNEQFF	TGCGCCAGCAGCTTGGGCCTAGCGGGAGGGCCTTTCAATGAGCAGTTCTTC
NA	TRBD1	TRBV27	TRBJ2-1	CASSLGQGVSNNEQFF	TGTGCCAGCAGCTTAGGACAGGGGGTATCCAACAATGAGCAGTTCTTC
NA	TRBD1	TRBV6-1	TRBJ1-5	CASSPLGAGGEPQHF	TGTGCCAGCAGTCCCCTAGGGGCAGGGGGAGAGCCCCAGCATTTT
once	TRBD2	TRBV4-1	TRBJ2-3	CASSDTNGLANTDTQYF	TGCGCCAGCAGCGACACGAACGGACTAGCGAACACAGATACGCAGTATTTT
NA	TRBD1	TRBV27	TRBJ2-6	CASSFRGQVTSGANVLTF	TGTGCCAGCAGTTTTAGGGGACAGGTAACCTCTGGGGCCAACGTCCTGACTTTC
NA	NA	TRBV30	TRBJ1-6	CAWMKESSYNSPLHF	TGTGCCTGGATGAAGGAGAGCTCCTATAATTCACCCCTCCACTTT